These 4 T cell receptor beta chains were all obtained from the same sample, sequenced in a study of naive and memory T cell subsets. An oligonucleotide containing a UMI was ligated to the 3' end of TCR cDNA. Ligated cDNA underwent four rounds of PCR with nested alpha and beta constant region primers and SP2. One entry per CDR3 protein results from TCRdb running MiXCR on the 5' RACE reads. The sample holds more than 50,000 distinct CDR3 sequences; more than 7% are singletons and the top ten take around 10%. Every receptor here comes from a male donor in good health.

The gene calls are TRBV29-1 and TRBJ2-2, with D possibly called TRBD1 or TRBD2 (5 bases each). The germline CDR1 and CDR2 sequences are SQVTM and ANQGSEA. This CDR3 has 14 residues. The germline V and J ends were trimmed by 4 bases and 5 bases, with 14 bases remaining between them. The CDR3 DNA follows: TGCAGCGTTGGTCTTAATTGGGGGACCGGGGAGCTGTTTTTT. Its translation: CSVGLNWGTGELFF.

This clonotype was detected ten times or more. The chain employs TRBV19 and TRBJ2-2; 8 bases align to TRBD2. The CDR3 has 14 amino acids. V was pared by 5 bases and J by 4 bases, with 3 bases of the junction left unmatched. The germline gives CDR1 LNHDA, CDR2 SQIVND (reference sequence). Here the CDR3 DNA reads TGTGCCAGTAGTGGGGGACTAGTCACCGGGGAGCTGTTTTTT. This sequence encodes CASSGGLVTGELFF.

Concerning this clonotype itself: Given a much more abundant clone one base away, this may be a read error. The rearrangement joins TRBV7-2 to TRBJ1-1; TRBD1 is a possible D gene (5 bases). The CDR3 has 15 amino acids. Trimming removed 5 bases at V and 0 bases at J, with 13 bases between. The germline V gene encodes CDR1 SGHTA and CDR2 FQGNSA. CDR3 loop: CASSPARGMNTEAFF. The DNA for the CDR3 is TGTGCCAGCAGCCCAGCAAGGGGAATGAACACTGAAGCTTTCTTT. Drawing the rest from reference TRBV7-2 and TRBJ1-1, the complete variable domain is GAGVSQSPSNKVTEKGKDVELRCDPISGHTALYWYRQSLGQGLEFLIYFQGNSAPDKSGLPSDRFSAERTGGSVSTLTIQRTQQEDSAVYLCASSPARGMNTEAFFGQGTRLTVV.

This clonotype has a handful of counts. J is TRBJ2-1 and V is TRBV29-1, with TRBD1 as a possible D gene (6 bases). The CDR3 contains 17 residues. The germline V gene encodes CDR1 SQVTM and CDR2 ANQGSEA. V was shortened by 4 bases and J by 4 bases, with 23 bases between the two germline ends. The CDR3: CSVGGTPARPSYNEQFF. CDR3 in DNA: TGCAGCGTTGGGGGGACACCGGCTAGGCCCTCGTACAATGAGCAGTTCTTC.